Below are 10 T cell receptor beta chains sequenced from a single sample in a study of Ad26.COV2.S vaccination and SARS-CoV-2 variants. Sequencing was performed with immunoSEQ multiplex PCR; in TCRdb, only in-frame clones are kept and a portion is missing. Of hundreds of thousands of clones in the sample, more than 80% are singletons; the top ten hold 9.5% to 15%. The treatment: 15 to 20 received Ad26.COV2.S at low or high dose, single or two shots; five or six received placebo; per-sample allocation not given. Sampling was performed 63 days after the first vaccine or placebo injection. Source: peripheral blood, taken in a trial of Ad26.COV2.S vaccine versus placebo. These receptors all stem from a person between 18 and 65 years old who received the Ad26.COV2.S COVID-19 vaccine or a placebo.

This chain joins TRBV2 and TRBJ2-3; D call uncertain. The CDR3 has 13 residues. CDR1 and CDR2 from the germline V gene are SNHLY and FYNNEI. Trimming removed 2 bases from V and 0 bases from J, with 3 bases in between. The CDR3, as DNA: TGTGCCAGCAGTGAAACTAGCACAGATACGCAGTATTTT. Translating gives CASSETSTDTQYF.

This clone came up a few times. The chain has TRBV18 and TRBJ1-1; 7 bases align to TRBD1. CDR3 size: 13 residues. The junction had 1 base not matched to a gene; V was cut back by 5 bases and J by 1 base. Germline CDR1 is KGHSH and CDR2 is LQKENI. CDR3 bases: TGTGCCAGCTCAGGACAGGAGAACACTGAAGCTTTCTTT. This codes for CASSGQENTEAFF. Using reference TRBV18 and TRBJ1-1 for the parts outside the CDR3, the full variable domain is NAGVMQNPRHLVRRRGQEARLRCSPMKGHSHVYWYRQLPEEGLKFMVYLQKENIIDESGMPKERFSAEFPKEGPSILRIQQVVRGDSAAYFCASSGQENTEAFFGQGTRLTVV.

The CDR3 reads CASSPGASTFNEQFF. For the CDR3, the DNA is TGCGCCAGCAGCCCGGGAGCGTCGACATTCAATGAGCAGTTCTTC. The rearrangement links TRBV5-1 to TRBJ2-1; D possibly corresponds to TRBD2 (6 bases). Germline V CDR1 and CDR2: SGHRS, YFSETQ. This CDR3 comprises 15 residues. Trimming stripped 4 bases from V and 6 bases from J, with 17 bases between.

CDR3 in amino acids: CASSLIEALQPQHF. As DNA, the CDR3 is TGTGCCAGCAGCCTTATTGAGGCCCTTCAGCCCCAGCATTTT. The V call is TRBV6-2 or TRBV6-3, the J call TRBJ1-5; D call uncertain. The CDR3 loop spans 14 amino acids. The V end was cut by 6 bases, the J end by 6 bases, with 15 bases between. Per the germline V gene, CDR1 is MNHEY and CDR2 is SVGEGT.

This chain links TRBV19 with TRBJ2-5; tentatively, D is TRBD1 (6 bases). Germline-derived CDR1 and CDR2 are LNHDA and SQIVND (reference sequence). The V end was cut by 7 bases, the J end by 1 base, with 16 bases between. The CDR3 spans 15 residues. The CDR3 loop is CASTDLGRGQETQYF. In DNA form, the CDR3 reads TGTGCCAGTACCGACCTTGGCAGGGGCCAAGAGACCCAGTACTTC. The full variable domain, completed using reference TRBV19 and TRBJ2-5, is DGGITQSPKYLFRKEGQNVTLSCEQNLNHDAMYWYRQDPGQGLRLIYYSQIVNDFQKGDIAEGYSVSREKKESFPLTVTSAQKNPTAFYLCASTDLGRGQETQYFGPGTRLLVL.

This sequence joins TRBV27 and TRBJ2-1; D gene ambiguous. Looked up from germline, CDR1 is MNHEY and CDR2 is SMNVEV (reference sequence). CDR3 length: 14 residues. The germline V and J ends were trimmed by 0 bases and 1 base, with 4 bases remaining between them. In nucleotides, the CDR3 is TGTGCCAGCAGTTTATCGGAGTCCTACAATGAGCAGTTCTTC. As protein: CASSLSESYNEQFF.

Only a few counts were recorded for this clone. The rearrangement uses TRBV7-2 and TRBJ2-7, with 7 bases fitting TRBD1. Trimming at V came to 0 bases and at J to 6 bases, leaving 11 bases not matched to a gene. CDR3 size: 16 residues. From germline, CDR1 is SGHTA and CDR2 FQGNSA. In nucleotides, the CDR3 is TGTGCCAGCAGCTTAGCGAGGAGACAGGGTAGAGGCGAGCAGTACTTC. It encodes CASSLARRQGRGEQYF.

The gene calls are TRBV18 and TRBJ2-1, with TRBD1 as a possible D gene (6 bases). V was clipped by 2 bases and J by 6 bases, with 17 bases between them. The CDR3 covers 16 residues. Germline assignment: CDR1 KGHSH and CDR2 LQKENI. The chain's CDR3 is CASSPGVGRGFNEQFF. The CDR3 nucleotides read TGTGCCAGCTCACCAGGGGTTGGCAGGGGATTCAATGAGCAGTTCTTC. Looking up the rest from reference TRBV18 and TRBJ2-1 gives the full variable domain: NAGVMQNPRHLVRRRGQEARLRCSPMKGHSHVYWYRQLPEEGLKFMVYLQKENIIDESGMPKERFSAEFPKEGPSILRIQQVVRGDSAAYFCASSPGVGRGFNEQFFGPGTRLTVL.

V and J are TRBV5-1 and TRBJ1-6; no clear D. CDR3 length: 15 residues. Germline-derived CDR1 and CDR2 are SGHRS and YFSETQ. The V end lost 0 bases, the J end lost 3 bases, and 7 bases lay between the germline ends. CDR3 in amino acids: CASSLAKDYNSPLHF. In DNA, the CDR3 is TGCGCCAGCAGCTTGGCCAAAGACTATAATTCACCCCTCCACTTT.

This clone appeared a single time. The genes are TRBV4-2 and TRBJ1-2; no firm D call. V was cut by 1 base and J by 2 bases, with 11 bases left in between. Germline CDR1 reads LGHNA; CDR2 reads YNFKEQ. The CDR3 runs to 15 residues. The DNA of the CDR3 is TGTGCCAGCAGCCAAGCGATGGTCAGAAACTATGGCTACACCTTC. It specifies CASSQAMVRNYGYTF.